This TCR beta chain was identified during a study of cytomegalovirus exposure and HLA in healthy donors. A note on this clone: The antigen is undetermined.

The PCR employed 60 Vbeta primers together with 13 Jbeta primers. Produced via immunoSEQ multiplex PCR; TCRdb's table is partial and in-frame only. This sample yields roughly 120,000 clones, of which 73% are seen a single time; under 8.5% belongs to the top ten. Findings and limits, study-wide: Prior analysis indicated that the majority of TCR beta V segments exhibited productivity approximately 87% or approximately 30% of the time.

The sequence was collected from a man aged 40-50 years in good health and CMV-seronegative. The material sequenced was PBMCs.

This CDR3 reads CAIAATRGEAFF. Here the CDR3 DNA reads TGTGCCATCGCCGCCACACGGGGGGAAGCTTTCTTT. The V call is TRBV10-3, the J call TRBJ1-1, with TRBD1 as a possible D gene (5 bases). This CDR3 contains 12 residues. Trimming stripped 8 bases from V and 8 bases from J, with 15 bases between. Per germline, CDR1 ENHRY and CDR2 SYGVKD.